The 15 T cell receptor beta chains in this list originate from one sample, sequenced in a study of shared clonotypes between healthy human individuals. Clones were sequenced by immunoSEQ multiplex PCR, and TCRdb holds only the in-frame ones, with some missing. The sample gives some 650,000 clones, around 97% of which show up once; 0.045% to 0.07% is in the top ten. Sequencing input: naive CD4+ T cells sorted from blood. Described subset: CD45RA+ positively selected. Source of these receptors: a woman in her 30s in good health.

The rearrangement links TRBV5-1 to TRBJ2-1; perhaps TRBD2 as D (5 bases). CDR3 size: 13 residues. Germline assignment: CDR1 SGHRS and CDR2 YFSETQ. V dropped 4 bases and J dropped 8 bases, with 13 bases sitting between them. The CDR3: CASSGGLEHEQFF. The CDR3 nucleotides are TGCGCCAGCAGCGGCGGGCTAGAGCATGAGCAGTTCTTC.

J is TRBJ2-5 and V is TRBV6-5, with TRBD2 as a possible D gene (7 bases). The CDR3 length is 15 residues. The germline V and J ends were trimmed by 1 base and 5 bases, with 14 bases remaining between them. Germline V CDR1 and CDR2: MNHEY, SVGAGI. The CDR3 DNA reads as TGTGCCAGCAGTTACTGGGGGGGGGCAGGGGAGACCCAGTACTTC. This sequence encodes CASSYWGGAGETQYF.

This clone came up once. The rearrangement joins TRBV29-1 to TRBJ1-1; D is unclear. Germline CDR1 reads SQVTM; CDR2 reads ANQGSEA. This CDR3 has 13 amino acids. Here the CDR3 reads CRAVGRANTEAFF. CDR3 sequence (DNA): TGCCGCGCCGTCGGCAGAGCGAACACTGAAGCTTTCTTT.

The rearrangement joins TRBV6-5 to TRBJ2-3; D possibly uses TRBD1 or TRBD2 (5 bases each). CDR1 is MNHEY, CDR2 SVGAGI, per germline. CDR3 size: 16 residues. Trimming took off 0 bases at V and 1 base at J, with 11 bases between the two ends. The CDR3 DNA sequence: TGTGCCAGCAGTTACTCGACCGGGGCGGGCACAGATACGCAGTATTTT. It translates to CASSYSTGAGTDTQYF.

This clone has just one count. The CDR3 loop reads CSVVSTGGTNEKLFF. As DNA, the CDR3 is TGCAGCGTTGTTTCGACAGGGGGAACTAATGAAAAACTGTTTTTT. The chain has TRBV29-1 and TRBJ1-4, with TRBD1 matching 9 bases. V lost 4 bases, J lost 1 base, and 4 bases stayed unmatched. The CDR3 runs to 15 residues. CDR1 is SQVTM and CDR2 is ANQGSEA in the germline V gene.

This clone appeared a single time. The rearrangement uses TRBV5-1 and TRBJ1-1; no clear D. V was clipped by 4 bases and J by 0 bases, with 13 bases between them. This CDR3 comprises 15 residues. Germline V gene data show CDR1 as SGHRS and CDR2 as YFSETQ. The CDR3 nucleotides are TGCGCCAGCAGCATAGAGCGTCGAGTGAACACTGAAGCTTTCTTT. It codes for CASSIERRVNTEAFF. Using reference TRBV5-1 and TRBJ1-1 for the parts outside the CDR3, the full variable domain is KAGVTQTPRYLIKTRGQQVTLSCSPISGHRSVSWYQQTPGQGLQFLFEYFSETQRNKGNFPGRFSGRQFSNSRSEMNVSTLELGDSALYLCASSIERRVNTEAFFGQGTRLTVV.

The rearrangement joins TRBV5-5 to TRBJ2-1, with a tentative D call TRBD2 (5 bases). Looked up from germline, CDR1 is SGHKS and CDR2 is YYEKEE (reference sequence). The CDR3 spans 14 residues. Trimming cost V 5 bases and J 8 bases, with 17 bases left between them. The chain's CDR3 is CASRNRGGSYEQFF. The CDR3 DNA reads TGTGCCAGCAGGAACAGAGGAGGTTCCTATGAGCAGTTCTTC. Complete variable domain (other parts from reference TRBV5-5 and TRBJ2-1): DAGVTQSPTHLIKTRGQQVTLRCSPISGHKSVSWYQQVLGQGPQFIFQYYEKEERGRGNFPDRFSARQFPNYSSELNVNALLLGDSALYLCASRNRGGSYEQFFGPGTRLTVL.

The J gene is TRBJ2-1, the V gene TRBV5-1; 8 bases match TRBD2. The V and J ends lost 4 bases and 0 bases, in that order; junction bases with no gene match: 12. This CDR3 comprises 18 residues. Looked up from germline, CDR1 is SGHRS and CDR2 is YFSETQ. CDR3 amino acids: CASSLVSFGTSSYNEQFF. CDR3 DNA sequence: TGCGCCAGCAGCCTGGTGTCCTTTGGGACTAGCTCCTACAATGAGCAGTTCTTC.

The chain uses TRBV5-1 and TRBJ1-1; no clear D gene. The V end lost 2 bases, the J end lost 3 bases, and 11 bases lay between the germline ends. CDR3 length: 14 residues. Germline CDR1 and CDR2: SGHRS and YFSETQ. CDR3 protein: CASSFKGDDTEAFF. As DNA, the CDR3 is TGCGCCAGCAGCTTTAAAGGTGACGACACTGAAGCTTTCTTT.

The V gene is TRBV11-2, the J gene TRBJ1-3; possible D gene TRBD1, 5 bases. V was shortened by 5 bases and J by 0 bases, with 14 bases between the two germline ends. Germline lookup yields CDR1 SGHAT and CDR2 FQNNGV. CDR3 size: 16 residues. The CDR3 sequence: CASSPLRGPSGNTIYF. CDR3 nucleotide sequence: TGTGCCAGCAGCCCCCTTCGGGGACCCTCTGGAAACACCATATATTTT.

Concerning this clone: This sample also contains other DNA sequences that code for the same CDR3. This chain connects TRBV7-2 to TRBJ2-7, with 10 nucleotides matching TRBD2. V lost 6 bases and J lost 3; bases outside the gene matches: 5. The CDR3 is 14 amino acids. Germline assignment: CDR1 SGHTA and CDR2 FQGNSA. The CDR3 is CASSHTSGNYEQYF. The CDR3 DNA follows: TGTGCCAGCAGTCATACTAGCGGGAACTACGAGCAGTACTTC.

The rearrangement joins TRBV27 to TRBJ1-2; TRBD1 is a possible D gene (6 bases). The CDR3 spans 16 residues. Trimming pared 8 bases from V and 5 bases from J, leaving 24 bases between. CDR1 is MNHEY, CDR2 SMNVEV, per germline (reference sequence). CDR3: CASAKGGRGRYYGYTF. The CDR3 DNA reads as TGTGCCAGCGCCAAGGGGGGGAGGGGTCGATATTATGGCTACACCTTC.

This chain connects TRBV2 to TRBJ1-1; perhaps TRBD1 as D (5 bases). The ends were cut back, 3 bases at V and 5 bases at J, with 10 bases in the middle. The CDR3 runs to 13 residues. CDR1 and CDR2 from the germline V gene are SNHLY and FYNNEI. CDR3 sequence: CASSESGGTEAFF. In DNA form, the CDR3 reads TGTGCCAGCAGTGAGTCGGGGGGAACTGAAGCTTTCTTT.

The rearrangement uses TRBV28 and TRBJ2-5; D may be TRBD1 (6 bases). V gave up 7 bases and J gave up 3 bases, with 12 bases separating them. The CDR3 has 13 residues. CDR1 and CDR2 (germline): MDHEN, SYDVKM. The CDR3 nucleotides read TGTGCCAGCATCTCCTGGGACAAAGAGACCCAGTACTTC. Translated: CASISWDKETQYF.

The genes are TRBV9 and TRBJ2-5, with D hard to call. Germline V gene data show CDR1 as SGDLS and CDR2 as YYNGEE. The V end lost 0 bases, the J end lost 5 bases, and 11 bases lay between the germline ends. The CDR3 sequence is 14 residues long. The CDR3 nucleotides are TGTGCCAGCAGCGTAGAGGAAGGGTGGGAGACCCAGTACTTC. It yields the protein CASSVEEGWETQYF.